Listed here are 12 T cell receptor beta chains from one sample, sequenced in a study of cytomegalovirus exposure and HLA in healthy donors. PCR employed 60 Vbeta and 13 Jbeta primers. TCRdb's table, derived via immunoSEQ multiplex PCR, lists solely in-frame clones and lacks some. The repertoire holds approximately 240,000 clones, with approximately 80% as singletons. Sample: PBMCs. These receptors all stem from a woman in her forties in good health and CMV-seronegative.

The chain is built from TRBV30 and TRBJ1-3, with D possibly TRBD1 on 5 matching bases. V lost 4 bases, J lost 4 bases, and 11 bases lay in between. Per the germline V gene, CDR1 is GTSNPN and CDR2 is SVGIG (reference sequence). The CDR3 is 13 residues long. Here the CDR3 DNA reads TGTGCCTGGACTGACAGTATCGGAAACACCATATATTTT. Amino acids: CAWTDSIGNTIYF.

The chain joins TRBV28 to TRBJ2-7; possibly TRBD1 for D (6 bases). The CDR3 length is 15 residues. Trimming cost V 7 bases and J 4 bases, with 20 bases left between them. Germline-derived CDR1 and CDR2 are MDHEN and SYDVKM. CDR3 nucleotides: TGTGCCAGCACCGTTAAACGGGGACAAGAATACGAGCAGTACTTC. The encoded protein is CASTVKRGQEYEQYF.

The V call is TRBV7-2, the J call TRBJ2-2, with D possibly matching TRBD2 (7 bases). The CDR3 is made up of 18 amino acids. Germline V gives CDR1 SGHTA, CDR2 FQGNSA. Between the trimmed V and J ends, which lost 1 base and 7 bases, there was a span of 22 bases. DNA of the CDR3: TGTGCCAGCAGCTTAGGGGGCCTGAGGGGGGGCGGAGGCGGGGAGCTGTTTTTT. Amino acids: CASSLGGLRGGGGGELFF.

The chain combines TRBV5-6 with TRBJ1-3, with D unclear. The CDR3 is made up of 11 amino acids. Germline assignment: CDR1 SGHDT and CDR2 YYEEEE. Between the trimmed V and J ends, which lost 2 bases and 10 bases, there was a span of 7 bases. The DNA of the CDR3 is TGTGCCAGCAGCTTCGACTCTACCATATATTTT. Its protein is CASSFDSTIYF.

The V call is TRBV18, the J call TRBJ2-4; unclear D gene. The CDR3 has 14 residues. CDR1 and CDR2 from the germline V gene are KGHSH and LQKENI. V was shortened by 3 bases and J by 7 bases, with 13 bases between the two germline ends. Here the CDR3 reads CASSPDQPRNIQYF. CDR3 in DNA: TGTGCCAGCTCACCTGATCAGCCTAGGAACATTCAGTACTTC.

The chain is built from TRBV11-1 and TRBJ2-3, with 7 bases lining up with TRBD1. Germline V gene sequence: CDR1 SGHAT, CDR2 FQDESV (reference sequence). The CDR3 extends over 15 amino acids. V gave up 4 bases and J gave up 0 bases; unmatched junction bases: 4. The CDR3 spells CASSYRDRSTDTQYF. The CDR3 DNA sequence: TGTGCCAGCAGCTACCGGGACAGAAGCACAGATACGCAGTATTTT.

This clone was detected only a few times. This chain joins TRBV5-5 and TRBJ2-2, with D tentatively TRBD1 (5 bases). Germline V gene data show CDR1 as SGHKS and CDR2 as YYEKEE (reference sequence). The V and J ends lost 4 bases and 3 bases respectively, with 10 bases between them. CDR3 length: 14 amino acids. Written as DNA, the CDR3 is TGTGCCAGCAGCGCACAGGTTCACACCGGGGAGCTGTTTTTT. Protein sequence: CASSAQVHTGELFF.

This sequence joins TRBV2 and TRBJ2-7; 8 nucleotides agree with TRBD1. V lost 6 bases, J lost 6 bases, and 4 bases stayed unmatched. The V gene's germline CDR1 is SNHLY and CDR2 FYNNEI. The CDR3 contains 12 residues. The CDR3 is CASRDRVFEQYF. DNA of the CDR3: TGTGCCAGCAGGGACAGGGTATTCGAGCAGTACTTC.

The gene calls are TRBV9 and TRBJ2-2, with D unresolved. The ends were cut back, 4 bases at V and 8 bases at J, with 9 bases in the middle. Germline CDR1 and CDR2: SGDLS and YYNGEE. The CDR3 is 12 amino acids. The CDR3 protein is CASSLLWGELFF. CDR3 coding DNA: TGTGCCAGCAGCTTACTCTGGGGGGAGCTGTTTTTT.

V usage is TRBV5-1 and J usage is TRBJ1-6; TRBD1 agrees at 9 bases. CDR3 size: 15 residues. The V gene end was trimmed by 0 bases and the J gene end by 10 bases; junction bases not matched to a gene: 5. Germline assignment: CDR1 SGHRS and CDR2 YFSETQ. As DNA, the CDR3 is TGCGCCAGCAGCTTGGCGAATGACAGGGGGTCACCCCTCCACTTT. It encodes CASSLANDRGSPLHF.

V and J are TRBV2 and TRBJ1-1; tentatively, D is TRBD1 (5 bases). The V gene's germline CDR1 is SNHLY and CDR2 FYNNEI. The V gene lost 8 bases and the J gene lost 0 bases, with 10 bases spanning the gap. The CDR3 covers 13 residues. The CDR3 DNA follows: TGTGCCAGCCCGACAGAGATGAACACTGAAGCTTTCTTT. This sequence encodes CASPTEMNTEAFF.

CDR3 nucleotides: TGTGCCACCAGCAGAGATATCACAGATACGCAGTATTTT. This translates into CATSRDITDTQYF. The gene calls are TRBV15 and TRBJ2-3; no clear D gene. The V and J ends lost 0 bases and 2 bases respectively, with 3 bases between them. CDR1 and CDR2 (germline): LNHNV, YYDKDF (reference sequence). The CDR3 consists of 13 residues.